This T cell receptor beta chain was recorded in a study of blood T cell repertoires in COVID-19. The germline V and J ends were trimmed by 5 bases and 4 bases, with 5 bases remaining between them. Germline CDR1 KGHDR, CDR2 SFDVKD. The CDR3 runs to 12 residues. TCRdb's copy holds only in-frame clones and misses some; the assay was immunoSEQ multiplex PCR. Of 150,000 to 200,000 clones in the sample, 65% to 90% were seen once. The clonotype comes from a man in his sixties with acute or convalescent COVID-19. Sequenced material: peripheral blood. The chain is built from TRBV24-1 and TRBJ1-5, with unresolved D. CDR3 sequence: CATSAGNQPQHF. The CDR3 nucleotides read TGTGCCACCAGTGCGGGGAATCAGCCCCAGCATTTT.